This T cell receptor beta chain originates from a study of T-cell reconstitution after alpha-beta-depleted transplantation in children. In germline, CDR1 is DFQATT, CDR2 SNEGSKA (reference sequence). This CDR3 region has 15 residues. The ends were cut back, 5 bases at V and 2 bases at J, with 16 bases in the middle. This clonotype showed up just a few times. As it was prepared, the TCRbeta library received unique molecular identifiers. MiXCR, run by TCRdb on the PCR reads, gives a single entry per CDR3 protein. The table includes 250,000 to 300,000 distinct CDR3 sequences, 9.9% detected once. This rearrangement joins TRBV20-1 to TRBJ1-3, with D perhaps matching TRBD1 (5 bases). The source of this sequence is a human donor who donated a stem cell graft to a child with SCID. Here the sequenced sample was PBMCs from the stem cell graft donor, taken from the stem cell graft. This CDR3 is CSAAPWGGTGNTIYF. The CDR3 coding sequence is TGCAGTGCTGCCCCCTGGGGGGGAACTGGAAACACCATATATTTT.